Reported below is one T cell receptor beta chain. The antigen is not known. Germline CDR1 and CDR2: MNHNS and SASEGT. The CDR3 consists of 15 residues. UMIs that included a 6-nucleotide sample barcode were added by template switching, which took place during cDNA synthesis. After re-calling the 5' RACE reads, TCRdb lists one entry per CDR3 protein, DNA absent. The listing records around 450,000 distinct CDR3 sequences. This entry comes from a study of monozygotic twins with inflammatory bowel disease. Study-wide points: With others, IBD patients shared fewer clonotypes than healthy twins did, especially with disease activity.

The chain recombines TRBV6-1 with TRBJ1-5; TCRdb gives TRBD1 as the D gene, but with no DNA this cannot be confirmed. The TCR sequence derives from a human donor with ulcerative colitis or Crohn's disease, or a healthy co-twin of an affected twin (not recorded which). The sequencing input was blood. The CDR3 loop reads CASTQSGTGNQPQHF.